The clone carrying this TCR beta chain came up a few times. This entry belongs to a study of shared clonotypes between healthy human individuals. The repertoire was sequenced with immunoSEQ multiplex PCR; TCRdb's copy has only in-frame clones and lacks some. The table shows about half a million clones, with more than 75% occurring only once. CDR1 WNHNN and CDR2 SYGVQD come from the germline V gene (reference sequence). The CDR3 loop spans 19 amino acids. With V trimmed by 0 bases and J by 1 base, 6 bases remained unmatched. The J gene is TRBJ2-2, the V gene TRBV10-1; 12 nucleotides line up with TRBD2. This receptor was obtained from a woman aged 40 to 49 in good health. Some clones in this sample may be carry-over from other donors' samples. Sequencing used PBMCs. Here the CDR3 DNA reads TGCGCCAGCAGTGAGTCTGCTAGCGGGAGGGCGGTGAACACCGGGGAGCTGTTTTTT. Translating it yields CASSESASGRAVNTGELFF.